A single sample is the source of the 20 T cell receptor beta chains below, sequenced in a study of blood T cells in healthy people across ages. A second PCR, run for about 7 to 11 cycles, used a sample-barcoded 5' primer plus a J-beta primer mix. TCRdb reanalysed the 5' RACE reads using MiXCR and keeps one entry per CDR3 protein. Of about 1.7 million distinct CDR3 sequences listed, roughly 27% were seen once; the top ten hold 7.7%. The source material was blood. The receptors originated from a woman aged 25-40 years in good health.

This clonotype was counted many times. V usage is TRBV6-6 and J usage is TRBJ2-1; D not resolved. The V end lost 2 bases, the J end lost 3 bases, and 5 bases lay between the germline ends. The CDR3 has 13 residues. Germline V gene lookup returns CDR1 MNHNY and CDR2 SVGAGI (reference sequence). The CDR3 bases are TGTGCCAGCAGTTACACAGACTACAATGAGCAGTTCTTC. This encodes CASSYTDYNEQFF.

To note about this clonotype: This may be a read error, as it is one base from a much larger clone. This is likely a read error, given that the CDR3 carries no conserved phenylalanine or tryptophan at its end. DNA of the CDR3: TGTGCCAGCAGCTTAGAACGGGACGGGCAGTATTGT. Translation gives CASSLERDGQYC. The V and J genes are TRBV7-2 and TRBJ2-3; the D gene could be TRBD1 or TRBD2 (5 bases each). The V end was cut by 1 base, the J end by 11 bases, with 10 bases between. Germline V gene data show CDR1 as SGHTA and CDR2 as FQGNSA. This CDR3 is 12 amino acids long.

This clonotype was found once. The chain joins TRBV30 to TRBJ2-5; perhaps TRBD2 as D (7 bases). Between the trimmed V and J ends, which lost 2 bases and 3 bases, there was a span of 16 bases. The CDR3 runs 15 residues. Germline V gene sequence: CDR1 GTSNPN, CDR2 SVGIG (reference sequence). The CDR3 sequence is CAWSRGGAWEETQYF. The CDR3 DNA is TGTGCCTGGAGTAGGGGGGGCGCTTGGGAAGAGACCCAGTACTTC.

V gene TRBV5-1 combines with J gene TRBJ2-5, with D possibly matching TRBD2 (7 bases). V gave up 2 bases and J gave up 3 bases, with 14 bases separating them. Germline CDR1 and CDR2: SGHRS and YFSETQ. The CDR3 has 15 residues. The CDR3 here is CASSFNGGPEETQYF. The CDR3 DNA follows: TGCGCCAGCAGCTTCAACGGGGGGCCAGAAGAGACCCAGTACTTC.

This chain links TRBV30 with TRBJ2-3, with D possibly matching TRBD2 (6 bases). CDR1 and CDR2 from the germline V gene are GTSNPN and SVGIG (reference sequence). CDR3 length: 13 amino acids. The V end was cut by 6 bases, the J end by 4 bases, with 14 bases between. The CDR3 coding sequence is TGTGCCTGCAACTTACGGAGGGCAGATACGCAGTATTTT. This sequence encodes CACNLRRADTQYF.

The V call is TRBV4-1, the J call TRBJ2-3; no clear D gene. This CDR3 spans 15 amino acids. Germline V gives CDR1 MGHRA, CDR2 YSYEKL. Trimming took 2 bases from V and 0 from J, leaving 9 bases between them. The CDR3 nucleotides read TGCGCCAGCAGCCAAAGGGTGGCCAGCACAGATACGCAGTATTTT. Translated, it gives CASSQRVASTDTQYF.

There are many counts of this clonotype. J is TRBJ2-7 and V is TRBV20-1; 8 bases agree with TRBD1. The junction had 4 bases not matched to a gene; V was cut back by 3 bases and J by 3 bases. In germline, CDR1 is DFQATT, CDR2 SNEGSKA (reference sequence). This CDR3 is 13 amino acids long. The CDR3 is CSARDRDDYEQYF. As DNA, the CDR3 is TGCAGTGCTAGGGACAGGGATGACTACGAGCAGTACTTC.

This clonotype was seen more than once but under ten times. The chain carries TRBV20-1 and TRBJ2-7; a possible D gene is TRBD2 (6 bases). There are 15 residues in the CDR3. V lost 0 bases and J 1 base, leaving 13 bases between the germline ends. Germline V gives CDR1 DFQATT, CDR2 SNEGSKA (reference sequence). The chain's CDR3 is CSARDVGGESYEQYF. For the CDR3, the DNA is TGCAGTGCTAGAGATGTCGGGGGAGAATCCTACGAGCAGTACTTC.

For this clonotype: A clone one base away is much larger, so this may be a read error. This chain joins TRBV5-1 and TRBJ1-4; D possibly uses TRBD1 or TRBD2 (5 bases each). The J call is uncertain, as TRBJ2-2 better fits the DNA end. The CDR3 loop spans 13 amino acids. The germline gives CDR1 SGHRS, CDR2 YFSETQ. CDR3 residues: CASSFEGEWELFF. The CDR3 region has the DNA TGCGCCAGCAGCTTCGAAGGGGAGTGGGAGCTGTTTTTT.

The rearrangement uses TRBV15 and TRBJ1-5; the D gene is possibly TRBD1 (6 bases). V lost 5 bases to trimming and J lost 0 bases, with 11 bases between them. The CDR3 sequence is 15 residues long. CDR1 and CDR2 (germline): LNHNV, YYDKDF (reference sequence). Here the CDR3 reads CATSEGQNSNQPQHF. CDR3 bases: TGTGCCACCAGCGAAGGACAGAATAGCAATCAGCCCCAGCATTTT.

CDR3 coding DNA: TGCAGCGTTACTCCAAGACAGGGGCTTAATGAAAAACTGTTTTTT. This translates into CSVTPRQGLNEKLFF. The chain uses TRBV29-1 and TRBJ1-4, with TRBD1 matching over 8 bases. This CDR3 is built from 15 residues. The V gene's germline CDR1 is SQVTM and CDR2 ANQGSEA. The trim removed 5 bases at V and 4 bases at J, leaving 9 bases unmatched.

The chain links TRBV28 to TRBJ1-2, with no clear D. Germline assignment: CDR1 MDHEN and CDR2 SYDVKM. Trimming removed 4 bases at V and 8 bases at J, with 14 bases between. The CDR3 is 13 amino acids. CDR3 coding DNA: TGTGCCAGCAGTTATGGCGGTCCTCGGGGCTACACCTTC. The encoded protein is CASSYGGPRGYTF.

This CDR3 is CASSPRPVIGRSGYTF. CDR3 nucleotide sequence: TGTGCCAGCAGCCCACGTCCTGTTATCGGGCGATCAGGCTACACCTTC. V gene TRBV12-3 or TRBV12-4 combines with J gene TRBJ1-2, with no clear D. V lost 6 bases and J 8 bases, leaving 25 bases between the germline ends. This CDR3 has 16 residues.

CDR3 in DNA: TGTGCCAGTGGTGGACCCCAGCATTTT. Protein sequence: CASGGPQHF. The chain carries TRBV28 and TRBJ1-5; D remains ambiguous. This CDR3 has 9 amino acids. Germline V CDR1 and CDR2: MDHEN, SYDVKM. V lost 9 bases, J lost 10 bases, and 7 bases lay in between. Full variable domain (rest looked up from reference TRBV28 and TRBJ1-5): DVKVTQSSRYLVKRTGEKVFLECVQDMDHENMFWYRQDPGLGLRLIYFSYDVKMKEKGDIPEGYSVSREKKERFSLILESASTNQTSMYLCASGGPQHFGDGTRLSIL.

This clonotype has ten or more counts. CDR3 in amino acids: CASSETLSGETQYF. The CDR3 region has the DNA TGTGCCAGCAGCGAAACCCTGTCCGGTGAGACCCAGTACTTC. The J gene is TRBJ2-5, the V gene TRBV5-4; no reliable D call. Germline values: CDR1 SGHNT, CDR2 YYREEE (reference sequence). V gave up 4 bases and J gave up 5 bases, with 15 bases separating them. The CDR3 is made up of 14 amino acids.

Concerning this clonotype: An end of the junction differs from the germline gene, which may be a read error. V is TRBV9 and J is TRBJ2-1; TRBD1 agrees at 7 bases. Germline-derived CDR1 and CDR2 are SGDLS and YYNGEE. The CDR3 is 14 amino acids. This chain's CDR3 is CACSDPRGYNEQFF. CDR3 bases: TGTGCCTGCAGCGACCCCAGGGGGTACAATGAGCAGTTCTTC.

The V gene is TRBV6-5, the J gene TRBJ1-1, with a tentative D call TRBD1 (5 bases). This CDR3 has 12 amino acids. Germline assignment: CDR1 MNHEY and CDR2 SVGAGI. Trimming left V 6 bases short and J 12 bases short, with 17 bases between. The CDR3 region has the DNA TGTGCCAGCAGATTTGGACATCACTTGACTTTCTTT. It codes for CASRFGHHLTFF.

This clonotype occurred many times. This sequence joins TRBV5-1 and TRBJ2-3; TRBD2 matches at 14 bases. Germline trimming cut 7 bases from V and 5 bases from J; bases unmatched to any gene: 3. The CDR3 extends over 14 amino acids. Germline V CDR1 and CDR2: SGHRS, YFSETQ. The CDR3 DNA is TGCGCCAGCGCCGGGACTAGCGGGGGAGATACGCAGTATTTT. Translation gives CASAGTSGGDTQYF.

The rearrangement uses TRBV7-9 and TRBJ1-4, with 10 bases lining up with TRBD1. The CDR3 spans 18 residues. Germline trimming cut 2 bases from V and 3 bases from J; bases unmatched to any gene: 9. Germline values: CDR1 SEHNR, CDR2 FQNEAQ (reference sequence). CDR3 residues: CASSLTRDRGRSNEKLFF. The CDR3 DNA reads TGTGCCAGCAGCTTAACCCGGGACAGGGGTCGATCTAATGAAAAACTGTTTTTT.

This clonotype was recorded at least ten times. A read error may produce the germline difference seen at one junction end. The chain has TRBV6-2 or TRBV6-3 and TRBJ2-7; 9 bases fit TRBD1. CDR1 MNHEY and CDR2 SVGEGT come from the germline V gene. There are 17 residues in the CDR3. As DNA, the CDR3 is TGTGCCAGCAGTTCGACCGGGACAGGGCGCCTACCCTACGGGCAGTACTTC. Translated: CASSSTGTGRLPYGQYF.